The 29 T cell receptor beta chains below were found in one sample sequenced in a study of blood T cell repertoires in COVID-19. Assay: immunoSEQ multiplex PCR; the TCRdb copy retains only in-frame clones and omits some. The sample records a few hundred thousand clones, roughly 90% being singletons. Sequences were obtained from PBMCs or T cells enriched from blood (not recorded which). The receptors here all came from a woman between 45 and 65 years old who had been exposed to COVID-19.

This sequence joins TRBV29-1 and TRBJ1-4; 10 bases agree with TRBD1. Germline CDR1 reads SQVTM; CDR2 reads ANQGSEA. The CDR3 consists of 15 residues. The junction had 8 bases not matched to a gene; V was cut back by 3 bases and J by 7 bases. CDR3 DNA: TGCAGCGTTGAGCTTCCGGACAGGGGGAGTGAAAAACTGTTTTTT. Amino acids: CSVELPDRGSEKLFF.

CDR3 DNA: TGTGCCACTCCTGCTCGGGGGGACTATGGCTACACCTTC. This gives the protein CATPARGDYGYTF. The rearrangement uses TRBV2 and TRBJ1-2; D possibly corresponds to TRBD1 (5 bases). This CDR3 has 13 amino acids. Deletions cut 10 bases from V and 3 bases from J, with 15 bases between. Germline V CDR1 and CDR2: SNHLY, FYNNEI.

The sample holds one count of this clone. This chain links TRBV29-1 with TRBJ2-7; 11 bases align to TRBD1. The V gene's germline CDR1 is SQVTM and CDR2 ANQGSEA. Trimming took 8 bases from V and 3 from J; bases not matched to a gene: 9. The CDR3 spans 14 residues. The CDR3 bases are TGCAGCATCCAAGCCGGGACAGGGGGCTACGAGCAGTACTTC. It yields the protein CSIQAGTGGYEQYF.

The CDR3 loop is CASTREVGEKLFF. The CDR3 region has the DNA TGCGCCAGCACACGGGAGGTGGGGGAAAAACTGTTTTTT. This chain connects TRBV5-1 to TRBJ1-4; unclear D gene. Germline assignment: CDR1 SGHRS and CDR2 YFSETQ. With 6 bases removed from V and 8 bases from J, the gap between germline ends came to 14 bases. The CDR3 sequence is 13 residues long.

This clone has only one observation. The CDR3 DNA follows: TGTGCCAGCAGTCCGGGACAGGGGTCTCGCTCTGGAAACACCATATATTTT. This encodes CASSPGQGSRSGNTIYF. The genes are TRBV6-6 and TRBJ1-3, with TRBD1 identical over 10 bases. After removal of 5 bases from V and 0 bases from J, the junction contained 7 bases not matched to a gene. Germline V gives CDR1 MNHNY, CDR2 SVGAGI (reference sequence). The CDR3 is 17 residues long.

This chain links TRBV20-1 with TRBJ1-5; 7 bases are shared with TRBD1. The V and J ends lost 3 bases and 8 bases, in that order; junction bases with no gene match: 10. Germline V CDR1 and CDR2: DFQATT, SNEGSKA (reference sequence). This CDR3 spans 14 amino acids. In nucleotides, the CDR3 is TGCAGTGCTAGTGAAGGGGGCGCGCGGGAGCCCCAGCATTTT. It is translated as CSASEGGAREPQHF.

This clone was recorded only once. The J gene is TRBJ2-7, the V gene TRBV7-2, with 9 positions matching TRBD1. Looked up from germline, CDR1 is SGHTA and CDR2 is FQGNSA. The V segment lost 1 base and the J segment 3 bases; nucleotides outside the gene matches: 4. The CDR3 runs to 15 residues. The CDR3 nucleotides are TGTGCCAGCAGCTTAGGACAGGGGGTACTCTACGAGCAGTACTTC. Amino acids: CASSLGQGVLYEQYF.

The chain carries TRBV20-1 and TRBJ2-2; tentatively, D is TRBD2 (6 bases). Looked up from germline, CDR1 is DFQATT and CDR2 is SNEGSKA (reference sequence). Trimming shortened V by 3 bases and J by 3 bases, and 8 bases separated the two germline ends. The CDR3 runs 13 residues. The CDR3 DNA sequence: TGCAGTGCTAGTAGGGAGGACACCGGGGAGCTGTTTTTT. Translated: CSASREDTGELFF.

The chain uses TRBV28 and TRBJ2-7; maybe TRBD1 (6 bases). The V gene's germline CDR1 is MDHEN and CDR2 SYDVKM. Trimming cost V 7 bases and J 5 bases, with 18 bases left between them. This CDR3 comprises 14 residues. In nucleotides, the CDR3 is TGTGCCAGCAACGAGGACAGATCCAGGGACGAGCAGTACTTC. Translation: CASNEDRSRDEQYF.

The chain joins TRBV7-8 to TRBJ1-1; a weak D match, TRBD1 (5 bases). The ends were cut back, 0 bases at V and 7 bases at J, with 15 bases in the middle. The CDR3 runs 15 residues. Germline lookup yields CDR1 SGHVS and CDR2 FQNEAQ. The CDR3 region has the DNA TGTGCCAGCAGCTTAGCGGCGACAGCACGTTATGAAGCTTTCTTT. Its protein product is CASSLAATARYEAFF. The variable domain in full, with the rest retrieved from reference TRBV7-8 and TRBJ1-1, is GAGVSQSPRYKVAKRGQDVALRCDPISGHVSLFWYQQALGQGPEFLTYFQNEAQLDKSGLPSDRFFAERPEGSVSTLKIQRTQQEDSAVYLCASSLAATARYEAFFGQGTRLTVV.

The chain joins TRBV19 to TRBJ2-1, with D tentatively TRBD1 (6 bases). The germline CDR1 and CDR2 sequences are LNHDA and SQIVND (reference sequence). The CDR3 spans 13 residues. Trimming cost V 6 bases and J 6 bases, with 12 bases left between them. The CDR3 protein is CASSRTDLNEQFF. The CDR3 DNA reads TGTGCCAGTAGCCGGACAGACCTCAATGAGCAGTTCTTC.

The sample holds one count of this clone. This chain uses TRBV11-1 with TRBJ2-1, with 8 bases that match TRBD1. The junction had 9 bases not matched to a gene; V was cut back by 5 bases and J by 6 bases. The CDR3 extends over 15 amino acids. Germline assignment: CDR1 SGHAT and CDR2 FQDESV (reference sequence). CDR3 residues: CASSPRTGSSNEQFF. Written as DNA, the CDR3 is TGTGCCAGCAGCCCTCGGACAGGGTCAAGCAATGAGCAGTTCTTC.

The rearrangement uses TRBV21-1 and TRBJ2-7; no DNA check was done on the table's D call, TRBD1. TRBV21-1 is labeled a pseudogene. The CDR3 is 16 amino acids. The DNA for the CDR3 is TGTGCCAGCAGCAACAACAAGCCGGGACAGTTGCACGAGCAGTACTTC. It translates to CASSNNKPGQLHEQYF.

This clone was counted once. The chain carries TRBV18 and TRBJ1-5, with TRBD1 matching 8 bases. Germline values: CDR1 KGHSH, CDR2 LQKENI. J lost 3 bases, V lost 4 bases, and 11 bases had no gene match. This CDR3 has 17 amino acids. The CDR3 DNA follows: TGTGCCAGCTCACTTTCAGCCGGGACAGGAGACAATCAGCCCCAGCATTTT. Amino acids: CASSLSAGTGDNQPQHF. Looking up the rest from reference TRBV18 and TRBJ1-5 gives the full variable domain: NAGVMQNPRHLVRRRGQEARLRCSPMKGHSHVYWYRQLPEEGLKFMVYLQKENIIDESGMPKERFSAEFPKEGPSILRIQQVVRGDSAAYFCASSLSAGTGDNQPQHFGDGTRLSIL.

V is TRBV7-8 and J is TRBJ1-5; a possible D gene is TRBD1 (5 bases). The CDR3 totals 14 residues. Germline CDR1 and CDR2: SGHVS and FQNEAQ. Between the trimmed V and J ends, which lost 3 bases and 7 bases, there was a span of 13 bases. Here the CDR3 reads CASSFGRVTQPQHF. The CDR3 nucleotides are TGTGCCAGCAGCTTCGGCAGGGTGACGCAGCCCCAGCATTTT.

The chain employs TRBV6-5 and TRBJ2-7, with TRBD1 matching 11 bases. Germline V gene lookup returns CDR1 MNHEY and CDR2 SVGAGI. The CDR3 is 13 residues long. V trimming: 7 bases; J trimming: 6 bases; junction bases outside the gene matches: 5. The CDR3 reads CASTGTGGIEQYF. The CDR3 nucleotides are TGTGCCAGCACTGGGACAGGGGGTATCGAGCAGTACTTC.

This clone was seen once. The V gene is TRBV5-1, the J gene TRBJ1-5, with 9 bases lining up with TRBD1. The germline gives CDR1 SGHRS, CDR2 YFSETQ. Trimming removed 4 bases from V and 0 bases from J; junction bases left unmatched: 8. This CDR3 comprises 17 residues. The CDR3 nucleotides read TGCGCCAGCAGCATTACAGGGGGCGTATATAGCAATCAGCCCCAGCATTTT. Translating gives CASSITGGVYSNQPQHF.

The rearrangement uses TRBV28 and TRBJ2-7, with no clear D. Germline values: CDR1 MDHEN, CDR2 SYDVKM. The CDR3 sequence is 13 residues long. Trimming left V 3 bases short and J 4 bases short, with 10 bases between. The CDR3 coding sequence is TGTGCCAGCAGTTTTGAAAACTTGTACGAGCAGTACTTC. Encoded protein: CASSFENLYEQYF.

The chain carries TRBV6-5 and TRBJ1-2, with D tentatively TRBD1 (6 bases). Trimming removed 4 bases from V and 2 bases from J, with 17 bases in between. The CDR3 contains 16 residues. The V gene's germline CDR1 is MNHEY and CDR2 SVGAGI. CDR3 nucleotides: TGTGCCAGCAGTTGGGGGTATCAGACAGGAAACTATGGCTACACCTTC. Protein: CASSWGYQTGNYGYTF.

The chain uses TRBV7-8 and TRBJ2-7, with D possibly TRBD2 on 5 matching bases. The ends were cut back, 2 bases at V and 5 bases at J, with 19 bases in the middle. The CDR3 runs to 16 residues. Germline values: CDR1 SGHVS, CDR2 FQNEAQ. The CDR3 loop reads CASSLKRVPGTHEQYF. The CDR3 bases are TGTGCCAGCAGCTTAAAGAGGGTTCCGGGAACGCACGAGCAGTACTTC.

This clone appeared a few times. The rearrangement uses TRBV6-5 and TRBJ1-1, with 7 nucleotides matching TRBD1. The germline CDR1 and CDR2 sequences are MNHEY and SVGAGI. J was trimmed by 3 bases and V by 4 bases; bases with no gene match: 8. The CDR3 has 15 residues. The CDR3 coding sequence is TGTGCCAGCAGTTCCCCGACAGGGTTTGACACTGAAGCTTTCTTT. Translating gives CASSSPTGFDTEAFF.

This chain connects TRBV6-5 to TRBJ2-7; unclear D gene. The CDR3 runs to 15 residues. The V and J ends lost 0 bases and 3 bases respectively, with 12 bases between them. Germline V lookup: CDR1 MNHEY, CDR2 SVGAGI. DNA for the CDR3: TGTGCCAGCAGTTACTCGATTGCAGCGTACTACGAGCAGTACTTC. Translated: CASSYSIAAYYEQYF.

V gene TRBV5-1 combines with J gene TRBJ2-3; 12 positions agree with TRBD1. V lost 4 bases to trimming and J lost 4 bases; unmatched junction nucleotides: 10. CDR1 is SGHRS and CDR2 is YFSETQ in the germline V gene. The CDR3 extends over 17 amino acids. The CDR3 reads CASSLTPGTGGPDTQYF. As DNA, the CDR3 is TGCGCCAGCAGCCTGACCCCCGGGACAGGGGGCCCAGATACGCAGTATTTT.

The chain links TRBV5-1 to TRBJ2-1; TRBD2 aligns across 9 bases. Germline V gene data show CDR1 as SGHRS and CDR2 as YFSETQ. V lost 1 base and J lost 0; bases outside the gene matches: 5. There are 17 residues in the CDR3. The CDR3 region has the DNA TGCGCCAGCAGCTTGTATCAGACTAGCGGCTCCTACAATGAGCAGTTCTTC. Translation gives CASSLYQTSGSYNEQFF.

This clone was counted a few times. Additional DNA sequences in this sample encode the identical CDR3. V is TRBV5-1 and J is TRBJ2-7; D might be TRBD1 (6 bases). The germline CDR1 and CDR2 sequences are SGHRS and YFSETQ. Trimming removed 0 bases from V and 4 bases from J, with 8 bases in between. The CDR3 contains 13 residues. CDR3 amino acids: CASSLEQGYEQYF. The CDR3 coding sequence is TGCGCCAGCAGCTTGGAACAGGGATACGAGCAGTACTTC.

This clone appeared once. This chain connects TRBV6-1 to TRBJ1-1; 8 bases map to TRBD1. Germline CDR1 reads MNHNS; CDR2 reads SASEGT. Trimming removed 2 bases from V and 8 bases from J; junction bases left unmatched: 4. CDR3 length: 13 amino acids. The CDR3: CASSEYGTGEAFF. CDR3 coding DNA: TGTGCCAGCAGTGAATATGGGACAGGAGAAGCTTTCTTT.

This chain uses TRBV2 with TRBJ1-4; no clear D. Trimming cost V 5 bases and J 8 bases, with 15 bases left between them. The CDR3 has 14 residues. Germline V gene data show CDR1 as SNHLY and CDR2 as FYNNEI. The CDR3 sequence is CASSYHQPGEKLFF. The CDR3 DNA sequence: TGTGCCAGCAGTTACCACCAACCGGGGGAAAAACTGTTTTTT. Combining the CDR3 with reference TRBV2 and TRBJ1-4 gives the whole variable domain EPEVTQTPSHQVTQMGQEVILRCVPISNHLYFYWYRQILGQKVEFLVSFYNNEISEKSEIFDDQFSVERPDGSNFTLKIRSTKLEDSAMYFCASSYHQPGEKLFFGSGTQLSVL.

In its sample, this clone was seen once. This chain connects TRBV14 to TRBJ2-4; 8 bases agree with TRBD1. J was trimmed by 8 bases and V by 0 bases; bases with no gene match: 6. Germline V gives CDR1 SGHDN, CDR2 FVKESK. This CDR3 comprises 15 residues. In nucleotides, the CDR3 is TGTGCCAGCAGCCAAGATTCTCGGACAGGGCACATTCAGTACTTC. As protein: CASSQDSRTGHIQYF.

The V and J genes are TRBV5-1 and TRBJ2-3; 9 bases fit TRBD2. Germline loops: CDR1 SGHRS, CDR2 YFSETQ. The V and J ends lost 1 base and 6 bases, in that order; junction bases with no gene match: 6. The CDR3 totals 15 residues. The chain's CDR3 is CASSLTLAGFDTQYF. In DNA, the CDR3 is TGCGCCAGCAGCTTGACCCTAGCGGGGTTTGATACGCAGTATTTT.